The clone carrying this T cell receptor (beta chain) was seen only a few times. Data came from immunoSEQ multiplex PCR; TCRdb stores just in-frame clones and leaves some out. The sample includes roughly 250,000 clones, more than 85% of them seen just once. This entry is derived from a study of blood T cell repertoires in COVID-19. CDR3 length: 14 residues. Germline CDR1 ENHRY, CDR2 SYGVKD. J was trimmed by 9 bases and V by 2 bases; bases with no gene match: 6. The chain combines TRBV10-3 with TRBJ1-2; 10 nucleotides match TRBD1. The specimen sequenced was peripheral blood. This receptor was identified in a man aged 30-40 years with acute or convalescent COVID-19. CDR3 residues: CAISEATGGSSYTF. Here the CDR3 DNA reads TGTGCCATCAGTGAGGCGACAGGGGGCTCGAGCTACACCTTC.